A selection of T cell receptor beta chains follows, all from one sample in a study of blood T cells in healthy people across ages. TCRdb fed the 5' RACE reads into MiXCR, producing one record per CDR3 protein. The data show 650,000 to 1,000,000 distinct CDR3 sequences, about 46% seen once. Material: blood. The receptors originated from a man older than 75 in good health. The CDR3 runs from the conserved cysteine through the conserved F or W. D genes are given only for firm matches. Clone size is not always given. Where it is, it says once, few, many or a class for expanded clones.

clone_size j_call d_call v_call cdr3_nt cdr3_aa
few TRBJ2-1 NA TRBV20-1 TGCAGTGCTGACAGACAAGCCATCAATGAGCAGTTCTTC CSADRQAINEQFF
few TRBJ1-1 TRBD1 TRBV4-3 TGCGCCAGCAGCCAAGATACCGGGACAGATGAAGCTTTCTTT CASSQDTGTDEAFF
NA TRBJ2-1 TRBD2 TRBV2 TGTGCCAGCAGTGTAAGGCTAGCGGGTCAGGATGAGCAGTTCTTC CASSVRLAGQDEQFF
once TRBJ2-5 NA TRBV10-3 TGTGCCATCAGTGAGGGGTACCGGACTAACCAAGAGACCCGTTACTTC CAISEGYRTNQETRYF
NA TRBJ2-7 NA TRBV5-1 TGTGCCAGCAGCTTGGAAGGGGGGCCATGGGAGCAGTACTTC CASSLEGGPWEQYF
NA TRBJ2-3 TRBD2 TRBV4-3 TGCGCCAGCAGCCAAGATCAGGGACTAGCGGGAGTTTTGGATACGCAGTATTTT CASSQDQGLAGVLDTQYF
many TRBJ2-1 TRBD2 TRBV10-3 TGTGCCATCAGTGACGCGGGGGGGGATGCCTACAATGAGCAGTTCTTC CAISDAGGDAYNEQFF
NA TRBJ1-4 NA TRBV4-2 TGTGCCAGCAGCCCGCGGGGCGGACTTAATGAAAAACTGTTTTTT CASSPRGGLNEKLFF
NA TRBJ2-5 NA TRBV7-3 TGTCCCCCCATTGAGCAGTACTTC CPPIEQYF
NA TRBJ2-7 TRBD1 TRBV12-3/TRBV12-4 TGTGCCAGCAGTTTAACCAGGGGGCTCGCCGAGCAGTACTTC CASSLTRGLAEQYF
NA TRBJ2-1 TRBD2 TRBV5-4 TGTGCCAGCAGCTTGGATAGCGGGAGGCACAATGAGCAGTTCTTC CASSLDSGRHNEQFF
NA TRBJ1-1 NA TRBV3-1 TGTGCCAGCAGCCAAGTACAGGGGAACACTGAAGCTTTCTTT CASSQVQGNTEAFF
NA TRBJ2-7 TRBD2 TRBV14 TGTGCCAGCAGCCAAAGCGGGAGGGATGAGCAGTACTTC CASSQSGRDEQYF
NA TRBJ2-7 TRBD1 TRBV5-1 TGCGCCAGCAGCACCCGGACAGGGCAGGGCGAGCAGTACTTC CASSTRTGQGEQYF
NA TRBJ2-5 NA TRBV10-3 TGTGCCATCAGTGAGTCGTTTAAACAGGCCGCCGCTAGTTCCTACAATGAGCAGTACTTC CAISESFKQAAASSYNEQYF
few TRBJ2-3 TRBD2 TRBV20-1 TGCAGTGCTAGAGTGGGAGGGCCCACAGATACGCAGTATTTT CSARVGGPTDTQYF
NA TRBJ1-5 NA TRBV7-8 TGTGCCAGCACCCCCTACAGGTTTGGGAATCAGCCCCAGCATTTT CASTPYRFGNQPQHF
NA TRBJ1-2 NA TRBV4-2 TGTGCCAGCAGCCAAGTCAGGGGCACCTATGGCTACACCTTC CASSQVRGTYGYTF
NA TRBJ2-7 TRBD1 TRBV29-1 TGCAGCGGCCAACTGAGGACAGGTGGCGAGCAGTACTTC CSGQLRTGGEQYF
once TRBJ2-1 TRBD2 TRBV28 TGTGCCAGCAGTTTATTTAGCGGGAGACATGAGCAGTTCTTC CASSLFSGRHEQFF
many TRBJ2-7 NA TRBV12-3/TRBV12-4 TGTGCCAGCAATGTCCCGGGGAGGAACTACGAGCAGTACTTC CASNVPGRNYEQYF
NA TRBJ2-4 TRBD1 TRBV29-1 TGCAGCGTTGGGACAGGTGAAAACATTCAGTACTTC CSVGTGENIQYF
NA TRBJ2-7 TRBD2 TRBV7-2 TGTGCCAGTGGACGGGTAGCGGGAGGGGTATACGAGCAGTACTTC CASGRVAGGVYEQYF
few TRBJ2-1 TRBD2 TRBV4-2 TGTGCCAGCAGCCAAGGAAGGTTTGGGGACTACTCCTACAATGAGCAGTTCTTC CASSQGRFGDYSYNEQFF
few TRBJ1-1 NA TRBV5-1 TGCGCCAGCAGCTTGGATCCAGGGAACACTGAAGCTTTCTTT CASSLDPGNTEAFF
NA TRBJ2-6 TRBD1 TRBV4-2 TGTGCCAGCAGCCCAACAGGGGAACCCTCTGGGGCCAACGTCCTGACTTTC CASSPTGEPSGANVLTF
few TRBJ2-7 NA TRBV27 TGTGCCAGCAGTTTATCACCGGGACCAAACTACGAGCAGTACTTC CASSLSPGPNYEQYF
NA TRBJ2-1 TRBD2 TRBV29-1 TGCAGCGTTCGCCTAGCGGGAGGGGACTACAATGAGCAGTTCTTC CSVRLAGGDYNEQFF
NA TRBJ2-7 NA TRBV11-1 TGTGCCATCAGCCAAGGGGGACGTTACGAGCAGTACTTC CAISQGGRYEQYF
few TRBJ2-1 NA TRBV20-1 TGCAGTGCTAGTGCTGGGGCCTACAATGAGCAGTTCTTC CSASAGAYNEQFF
few TRBJ2-3 TRBD2 TRBV5-1 TGCGCCAGCAGCTTAAGCGGGAGGGCCGCAGATACGCAGTATTTT CASSLSGRAADTQYF
once TRBJ2-7 NA TRBV9 TGCGCCAGCAGCGCCCGGACTACCCCATACGAGCAGTACTTC CASSARTTPYEQYF
many TRBJ2-5 NA TRBV12-3/TRBV12-4 TGTGCCAGCAGTCTGAAGGTCGAAGAGACCCAGTACTTC CASSLKVEETQYF
NA TRBJ1-2 NA TRBV4-2 TGTGCCAGCAGCCAAGATCAAAGCCTTAGCTATGGCTACACCTTC CASSQDQSLSYGYTF
NA TRBJ2-7 TRBD1 TRBV20-1 TGCAGTGCTAGAGATTCCGGGACAGGGGATTACAATGAGCAGTACTTC CSARDSGTGDYNEQYF
many TRBJ2-7 TRBD2 TRBV10-3 TGTGCCATCAGTGAGTCGCCTAGCGGGTCCTACGAGCAGTACTTC CAISESPSGSYEQYF
NA TRBJ2-5 NA TRBV7-2 TGTGCCAGCAGCGAAATCCCCAGGGGAGCGACCCAGTACTTC CASSEIPRGATQYF
once TRBJ2-5 NA TRBV5-8 TGTGCCAGCAGCTTGGCCGGGGAGGGGGCTTTAGAGACCCAGTACTTC CASSLAGEGALETQYF
NA TRBJ2-1 TRBD2 TRBV3-1 TGTGCCAGCAGCGCAGGGGGACTAGCGGGCGACAATGAGCAGTTCTTC CASSAGGLAGDNEQFF